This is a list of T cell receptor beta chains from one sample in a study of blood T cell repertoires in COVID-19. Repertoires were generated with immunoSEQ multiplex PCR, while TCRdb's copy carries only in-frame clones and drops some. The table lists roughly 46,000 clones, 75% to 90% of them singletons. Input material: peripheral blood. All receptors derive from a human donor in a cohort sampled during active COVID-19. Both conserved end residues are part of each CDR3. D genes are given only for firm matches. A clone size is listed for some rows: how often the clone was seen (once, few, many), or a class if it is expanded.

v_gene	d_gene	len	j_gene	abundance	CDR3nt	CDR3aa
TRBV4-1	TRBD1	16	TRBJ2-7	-	TGCGCCAGCAGCCAAGCGCTCTCAGGGGGCTTCTACGAGCAGTACTTC	CASSQALSGGFYEQYF
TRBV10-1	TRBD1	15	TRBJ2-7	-	TGCGCCAGCAGAGCCGGGACAGGGGATTCCTACGAGCAGTACTTC	CASRAGTGDSYEQYF
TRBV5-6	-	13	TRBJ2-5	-	TGTGCCAGCAGCCGTGGAGGGTTGGGGACCCAGTACTTC	CASSRGGLGTQYF
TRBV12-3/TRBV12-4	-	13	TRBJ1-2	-	TGTGCCAGCAGTTTAGGCGGGGAACAAGGCTACACCTTC	CASSLGGEQGYTF
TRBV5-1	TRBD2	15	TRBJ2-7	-	TGCGCCAGCAGCGGCCAGGGAGGGGCGACCTACGAGCAGTACTTC	CASSGQGGATYEQYF
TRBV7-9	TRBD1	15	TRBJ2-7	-	TGTGCCAGCAGCTCACCCGGGACAGCCATTCACGAGCAGTACTTC	CASSSPGTAIHEQYF
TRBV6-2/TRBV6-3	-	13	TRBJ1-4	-	TGTGCCAGCAGCCCCGGGGAGGCTGAAAAACTGTTTTTT	CASSPGEAEKLFF
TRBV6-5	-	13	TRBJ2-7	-	TGTGCCAGCTCACTGAGCGGTGCCTACGAGCAGTACTTC	CASSLSGAYEQYF
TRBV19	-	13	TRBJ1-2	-	TGTGCCAGTAGGGAGACAGACTTCTATGGCTACACCTTC	CASRETDFYGYTF
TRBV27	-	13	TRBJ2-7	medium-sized	TGTGCCAGCAAACGGGACTCCTACTTCGAGCAGTACTTC	CASKRDSYFEQYF
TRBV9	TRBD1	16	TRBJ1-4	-	TGTGCCAGCAGCGCGGGACAGGGGGTGACTAATGAAAAACTGTTTTTT	CASSAGQGVTNEKLFF
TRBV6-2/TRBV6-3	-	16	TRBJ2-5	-	TGTGCCAGCAGTTACCCGGAGGGGTGGGATCGAGAGACCCAGTACTTC	CASSYPEGWDRETQYF
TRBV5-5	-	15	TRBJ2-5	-	TGTGCCAGCAGCTTGGCAGGATCTTCGGGGGAGACCCAGTACTTC	CASSLAGSSGETQYF
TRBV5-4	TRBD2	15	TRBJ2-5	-	TGTGCCAGCAGCTTACGCGGGGGACTCGAAGAGACCCAGTACTTC	CASSLRGGLEETQYF
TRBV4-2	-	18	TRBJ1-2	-	TGTGCCAGCAGCCAAGATTCGCTAAGGTCTGGGCTTAACTATGGCTACACCTTC	CASSQDSLRSGLNYGYTF
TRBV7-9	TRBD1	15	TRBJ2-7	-	TGTGCCAGCAGCTCGGGACAGGGCCTCACTAGCGAGCAGTACTTC	CASSSGQGLTSEQYF
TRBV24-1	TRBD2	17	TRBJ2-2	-	TGTGCCACCACCCCGAACAGCGGGAGTGGGGACACCGGGGAGCTGTTTTTT	CATTPNSGSGDTGELFF
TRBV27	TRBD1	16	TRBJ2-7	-	TGTGCCAGCAGTTCGTTAGCCGGGACAGGGGACTACGAGCAGTACTTC	CASSSLAGTGDYEQYF
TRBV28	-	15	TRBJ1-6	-	TGTGCCAGCAGTTCATGGGACGGGGGGCGCTCACCCCTCCACTTT	CASSSWDGGRSPLHF
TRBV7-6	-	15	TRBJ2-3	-	TGTGCCAGCAGCCTCTACTTTCGGAGCGCAGATACGCAGTATTTT	CASSLYFRSADTQYF
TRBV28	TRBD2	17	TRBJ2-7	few	TGTGCCAGCAGTTCCGGACTAGCGGGAGGTATCTCCTACGAGCAGTACTTC	CASSSGLAGGISYEQYF
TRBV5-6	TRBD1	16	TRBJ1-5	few	TGTGCCAGCAGCGCGAGCGGGACAGGCTTCAATCAGCCCCAGCATTTT	CASSASGTGFNQPQHF
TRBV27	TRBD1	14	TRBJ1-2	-	TGTGCCAGCAGCCCCGGACAGGGAGCCTATGGCTACACCTTC	CASSPGQGAYGYTF
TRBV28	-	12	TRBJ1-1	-	TGTGCCAGCAGGGGGAGGGGCAGTAAAGCTTTCTTT	CASRGRGSKAFF
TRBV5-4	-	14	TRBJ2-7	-	TGTGCCAGCAGCTTCGGCGGGACCTCCTACGAGCAGTACTTC	CASSFGGTSYEQYF
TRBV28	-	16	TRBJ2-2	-	TGTGCCAGCAGTTCATCCGGGACTTCAGGTCACGGGGAGCTGTTTTTT	CASSSSGTSGHGELFF
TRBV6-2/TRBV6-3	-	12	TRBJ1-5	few	TGTGCCAGCAGCTTCGCGGGTCAGCCCCAGCATTTT	CASSFAGQPQHF
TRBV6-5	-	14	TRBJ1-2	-	TGTGCCAGCAGCCGGGACAAACTTAACTATGGCTACACCTTC	CASSRDKLNYGYTF
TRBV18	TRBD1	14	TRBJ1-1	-	TGTGCCAGCTCACCCGACAGGGAACGCACTGAAGCTTTCTTT	CASSPDRERTEAFF
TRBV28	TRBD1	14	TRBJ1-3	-	TGTGCCAGCAGGACACAGGGGCGGGGAAACACCATATATTTT	CASRTQGRGNTIYF
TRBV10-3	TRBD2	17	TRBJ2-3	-	TGTGCCATCAGTGAGTCGACTAGCGGGGTGGGGGCAGATACGCAGTATTTT	CAISESTSGVGADTQYF
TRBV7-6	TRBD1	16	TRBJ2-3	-	TGTGCCAGCAGCTTAGAAGGGGACAGGGAGACCAATACGCAGTATTTT	CASSLEGDRETNTQYF
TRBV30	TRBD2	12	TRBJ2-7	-	TGTGCCTGGGGGACTAGCTTCGACGAGCAGTACTTC	CAWGTSFDEQYF
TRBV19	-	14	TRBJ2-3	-	TGTGCCAGTAGTAGCGGGAATACGGCAGATACGCAGTATTTT	CASSSGNTADTQYF
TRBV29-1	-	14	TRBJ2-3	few	TGCAGCGAGGGGGGGACACCCGCTCCCGATACGCAGTATTTT	CSEGGTPAPDTQYF
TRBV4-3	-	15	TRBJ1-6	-	TGCGCCAGCAGCAAAGGGGCGGGGTTGGGTTCACCCCTCCACTTT	CASSKGAGLGSPLHF
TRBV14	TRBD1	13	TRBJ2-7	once	TGTGCCAGCAGCCACAGACAGGGGTACGAGCAGTACTTC	CASSHRQGYEQYF
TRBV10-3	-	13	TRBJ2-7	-	TGTGCCATCAGTACAGGGAACTCCTACGAGCAGTACTTC	CAISTGNSYEQYF
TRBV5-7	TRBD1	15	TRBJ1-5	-	TGTGCCAGCAGCTTCTTGGGACAGGGGGATCAGCCCCAGCATTTT	CASSFLGQGDQPQHF
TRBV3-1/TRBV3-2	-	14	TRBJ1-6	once	TGTGCCAGCAGCCAACGGCAGGGCGATTCACCCCTCCACTTT	CASSQRQGDSPLHF